The 24 T cell receptor beta chains reported below all come from one sample, sequenced in a study of cytotoxic CD8 clonotypes in ibrutinib-treated CLL. Profiling relied on immunoSEQ multiplex PCR, and the TCRdb table lists in-frame clones only, not all of them. The data show around 140,000 clones, over 75% seen once. Specimen: PBMCs, collected after 36 months of ibrutinib treatment. The receptors were gathered from a human donor with chronic lymphocytic leukemia.

The chain couples TRBV18 to TRBJ2-7; TRBD2 matches at 9 bases. The CDR3 runs 15 residues. V dropped 0 bases and J dropped 4; count of bases not matched to a gene: 4. In germline, CDR1 is KGHSH, CDR2 LQKENI. CDR3 coding DNA: TGTGCCAGCTCACCACCGTCTAGCGGGAATTACGAGCAGTACTTC. The encoded protein is CASSPPSSGNYEQYF.

This clone was seen once. This chain connects TRBV5-8 to TRBJ2-4; TRBD1 matches at 7 bases. Germline V CDR1 and CDR2: SGHTS, YDEGEE. The CDR3 is made up of 15 amino acids. With 5 bases clipped from V and 6 bases from J, the junction kept 11 bases outside the gene matches. CDR3 amino acids: CASRPTGWEPNIQYF. Written as DNA, the CDR3 is TGTGCCAGCAGACCGACAGGGTGGGAACCAAACATTCAGTACTTC. Using reference TRBV5-8 and TRBJ2-4 for the parts outside the CDR3, the full variable domain is EAGVTQSPTHLIKTRGQQATLRCSPISGHTSVYWYQQALGLGLQFLLWYDEGEERNRGNFPPRFSGRQFPNYSSELNVNALELEDSALYLCASRPTGWEPNIQYFGAGTRLSVL.

The chain couples TRBV14 to TRBJ2-7; 7 bases align to TRBD1. Germline CDR1 SGHDN, CDR2 FVKESK. The length of the CDR3 is 15 residues. V shed 0 bases, J shed 2 bases, and the junction held 4 bases outside the gene matches. CDR3 sequence reads: CASSQDPGQTYEQYF. The DNA for the CDR3 is TGTGCCAGCAGCCAAGACCCGGGACAGACCTACGAGCAGTACTTC.

The chain recombines TRBV5-1 with TRBJ1-1; D gene uncertain. The germline CDR1 and CDR2 sequences are SGHRS and YFSETQ. Trimming stripped 5 bases from V and 1 base from J, with 15 bases between. This CDR3 region has 15 residues. The CDR3 protein is CASSGGPHPNTEAFF. DNA for the CDR3: TGCGCCAGCAGTGGAGGACCGCACCCGAACACTGAAGCTTTCTTT.

The genes are TRBV10-2 and TRBJ2-3, with D perhaps matching TRBD2 (5 bases). Between the trimmed V and J ends, which lost 10 bases and 6 bases, there was a span of 11 bases. CDR3 length: 11 amino acids. Germline CDR1 is WSHSY and CDR2 is SAAADI. In DNA, the CDR3 is TGCGCCACCGACTACATGGATACGCAGTATTTT. Translation gives CATDYMDTQYF.

This clone is a singleton in its sample. V gene TRBV18 combines with J gene TRBJ2-2; D unresolved. The germline gives CDR1 KGHSH, CDR2 LQKENI. Trimming left V 2 bases short and J 5 bases short, with 12 bases between. The CDR3 extends over 15 amino acids. The CDR3 region is CASSPGQLRTGELFF. Here the CDR3 DNA reads TGTGCCAGCTCACCAGGGCAGCTAAGAACCGGGGAGCTGTTTTTT.

This clone was picked up one time. V gene TRBV5-8 combines with J gene TRBJ2-7; D remains unclear. This CDR3 contains 14 residues. In germline, CDR1 is SGHTS, CDR2 YDEGEE. V was shortened by 3 bases and J by 2 bases, with 12 bases between the two germline ends. In DNA, the CDR3 is TGTGCCAGCAGCTCGCCTGACAAAGCCTACGAGCAGTACTTC. This encodes CASSSPDKAYEQYF.

The chain joins TRBV5-4 to TRBJ1-1; possibly TRBD1 for D (6 bases). Germline V gene sequence: CDR1 SGHNT, CDR2 YYREEE (reference sequence). This CDR3 contains 14 residues. The germline V and J ends were trimmed by 5 bases and 5 bases, with 16 bases remaining between them. The CDR3 region is CASRDLRGRTEAFF. The CDR3 DNA sequence: TGTGCCAGCAGGGACCTGAGGGGGAGGACTGAAGCTTTCTTT.

The chain recombines TRBV2 with TRBJ1-6; D call uncertain. In germline, CDR1 is SNHLY, CDR2 FYNNEI. V was trimmed by 8 bases and J by 11 bases, leaving 16 bases between them. This CDR3 contains 13 residues. In DNA, the CDR3 is TGTGCCAGCGCGCGGGCCCCAGAGCCACCCCTCCACTTT. This translates into CASARAPEPPLHF. The entire variable domain, with the rest obtained from reference TRBV2 and TRBJ1-6, is as follows: EPEVTQTPSHQVTQMGQEVILRCVPISNHLYFYWYRQILGQKVEFLVSFYNNEISEKSEIFDDQFSVERPDGSNFTLKIRSTKLEDSAMYFCASARAPEPPLHFGNGTRLTVT.

The chain is built from TRBV2 and TRBJ2-7; 14 nucleotides line up with TRBD2. The CDR3 has 17 residues. V lost 8 bases and J lost 0; bases outside the gene matches: 9. Germline lookup yields CDR1 SNHLY and CDR2 FYNNEI. The CDR3 protein is CASGRATSGRDSYEQYF. The CDR3 DNA follows: TGTGCCAGCGGACGAGCGACTAGCGGGAGGGACTCCTACGAGCAGTACTTC.

This chain links TRBV5-1 with TRBJ1-4; perhaps TRBD1 as D (5 bases). Germline V gene sequence: CDR1 SGHRS, CDR2 YFSETQ. Trimming left V 4 bases short and J 8 bases short, with 12 bases between. The CDR3 runs to 13 residues. The CDR3 nucleotides are TGCGCCAGCAGCCGGACACTCGCAGAAAAACTGTTTTTT. Its protein product is CASSRTLAEKLFF.

The chain recombines TRBV5-6 with TRBJ2-1; D gene ambiguous. CDR1 and CDR2 (germline): SGHDT, YYEEEE. Trimming removed 0 bases from V and 3 bases from J, with 4 bases in between. The CDR3 has 13 amino acids. The CDR3, as DNA: TGTGCCAGCAGCTTGGTCGACTACAATGAGCAGTTCTTC. Its protein is CASSLVDYNEQFF.

The chain couples TRBV19 to TRBJ1-2; D may be TRBD1 (6 bases). Deletions cut 4 bases from V and 8 bases from J, with 14 bases between. The CDR3 has 13 amino acids. CDR1 is LNHDA and CDR2 is SQIVND in the germline V gene (reference sequence). The CDR3 loop is CASSTTGLIGYTF. The CDR3 DNA is TGTGCCAGTAGTACCACAGGGCTAATAGGCTACACCTTC.

V gene TRBV7-9 combines with J gene TRBJ2-6, with TRBD1 as a possible D gene (6 bases). V was pared by 6 bases and J by 0 bases, with 15 bases between. CDR1 and CDR2 (germline): SEHNR, FQNEAQ (reference sequence). The CDR3 runs to 17 residues. The CDR3 sequence: CASSSQGIGSGANVLTF. In nucleotides, the CDR3 is TGTGCCAGCAGTTCACAGGGAATCGGCTCTGGGGCCAACGTCCTGACTTTC.

This clone was counted between two and nine times. The chain's CDR3 is CASSYLQGTYGYTF. DNA of the CDR3: TGTGCCAGCAGTTACCTGCAGGGTACCTATGGCTACACCTTC. This chain links TRBV28 with TRBJ1-2, with D possibly matching TRBD1 (5 bases). CDR1 is MDHEN and CDR2 is SYDVKM in the germline V gene. V dropped 4 bases and J dropped 4 bases, with 13 bases sitting between them. This CDR3 contains 14 residues.

For the CDR3, the DNA is TGTGCCAGCAGCTTAACCAGCTACGAGCAGTACTTC. Translation: CASSLTSYEQYF. J is TRBJ2-7 and V is TRBV5-6; D not resolved. CDR3 length: 12 amino acids. CDR1 and CDR2 from the germline V gene are SGHDT and YYEEEE. Trimming removed 2 bases from V and 3 bases from J, with 6 bases in between.

The rearrangement links TRBV5-4 to TRBJ2-3, with TRBD2 matching 13 bases. Trimming at V came to 5 bases and at J to 0 bases, leaving 3 bases not matched to a gene. CDR3 length: 16 residues. Germline CDR1 reads SGHNT; CDR2 reads YYREEE (reference sequence). The CDR3 protein is CASSWTSGSSTDTQYF. The DNA of the CDR3 is TGTGCCAGCAGTTGGACTAGCGGGAGTAGCACAGATACGCAGTATTTT.

This chain uses TRBV7-6 with TRBJ2-7; tentatively, D is TRBD2 (5 bases). Germline-derived CDR1 and CDR2 are SGHVS and FNYEAQ. This CDR3 spans 12 amino acids. With 6 bases removed from V and 3 bases from J, the gap between germline ends came to 9 bases. Here the CDR3 DNA reads TGTGCCAGCAGTTCCCGGGACTACGAGCAGTACTTC. It is translated as CASSSRDYEQYF.

This clone was seen a few times. The chain recombines TRBV6-6 with TRBJ1-2; 9 bases agree with TRBD1. Germline V lookup: CDR1 MNHNY, CDR2 SVGAGI (reference sequence). The CDR3 is made up of 11 amino acids. V was pared by 8 bases and J by 7 bases, with 2 bases of the junction left unmatched. CDR3 DNA sequence: TGTGCCAGCGGGACAGGGAGTGGCTACACCTTC. Translated: CASGTGSGYTF.

CDR3 DNA: TGTGCCAGCAGCCCGGCCAGAGTCTATGGCTACACCTTC. Translation: CASSPARVYGYTF. The rearrangement uses TRBV5-6 and TRBJ1-2, with D hard to call. There are 13 residues in the CDR3. Trimming pared 4 bases from V and 4 bases from J, leaving 11 bases between. The germline V gene has CDR1 SGHDT and CDR2 YYEEEE. The complete variable domain, with remaining parts taken from reference TRBV5-6 and TRBJ1-2, reads DAGVTQSPTHLIKTRGQQVTLRCSPKSGHDTVSWYQQALGQGPQFIFQYYEEEERQRGNFPDRFSGHQFPNYSSELNVNALLLGDSALYLCASSPARVYGYTFGSGTRLTVV.

The chain couples TRBV6-5 to TRBJ1-2, with D perhaps matching TRBD1 (6 bases). V was cut by 9 bases and J by 7 bases, with 12 bases left in between. CDR3 length: 11 residues. From germline, CDR1 is MNHEY and CDR2 SVGAGI. For the CDR3, the DNA is TGTGCCAGTTATACAGGGTTTGGCTACACCTTC. Translated: CASYTGFGYTF.

The rearrangement links TRBV19 to TRBJ2-5; 7 nucleotides line up with TRBD2. Germline values: CDR1 LNHDA, CDR2 SQIVND (reference sequence). The CDR3 length is 15 residues. V lost 3 bases, J lost 4 bases, and 8 bases stayed unmatched. CDR3 DNA sequence: TGTGCCAGTAGTATTCTAGCGCCGGGAGGAGAGACCCAGTACTTC. The encoded protein is CASSILAPGGETQYF.

This clone occurred a few times. The J gene is TRBJ2-7, the V gene TRBV2; 11 nucleotides match TRBD2. J gave up 3 bases and V 6 bases, and 4 bases lay outside the gene matches. The CDR3 runs to 14 residues. CDR1 and CDR2 (germline): SNHLY, FYNNEI. This CDR3 is CASRDTSGGYEQYF. CDR3 nucleotides: TGTGCCAGCAGGGACACTAGCGGGGGCTACGAGCAGTACTTC. The full variable domain, rest sourced from reference TRBV2 and TRBJ2-7, is EPEVTQTPSHQVTQMGQEVILRCVPISNHLYFYWYRQILGQKVEFLVSFYNNEISEKSEIFDDQFSVERPDGSNFTLKIRSTKLEDSAMYFCASRDTSGGYEQYFGPGTRLTVT.

The count of this clone is one. CDR3 DNA sequence: TGTGCCAGCAGAAGGGGGAGGGAAGCTTTCTTT. Translation gives CASRRGREAFF. V and J are TRBV25-1 and TRBJ1-1; the D gene is possibly TRBD1 (6 bases). V was shortened by 6 bases and J by 8 bases, with 10 bases between the two germline ends. CDR1 MGHDK and CDR2 SYGVNS come from the germline V gene. This CDR3 spans 11 amino acids.